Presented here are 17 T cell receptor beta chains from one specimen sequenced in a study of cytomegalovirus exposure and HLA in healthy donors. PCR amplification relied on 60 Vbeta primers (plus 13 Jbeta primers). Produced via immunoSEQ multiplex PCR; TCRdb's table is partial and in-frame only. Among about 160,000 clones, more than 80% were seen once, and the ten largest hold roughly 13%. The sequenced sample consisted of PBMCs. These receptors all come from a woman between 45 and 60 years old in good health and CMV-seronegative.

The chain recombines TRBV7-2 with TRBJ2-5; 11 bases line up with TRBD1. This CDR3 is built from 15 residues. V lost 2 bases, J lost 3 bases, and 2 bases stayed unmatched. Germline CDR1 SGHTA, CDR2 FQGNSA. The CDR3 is CASSLRDRGEETQYF. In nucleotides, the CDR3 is TGTGCCAGCAGCTTAAGGGACAGGGGGGAAGAGACCCAGTACTTC. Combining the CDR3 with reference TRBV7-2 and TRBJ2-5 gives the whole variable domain GAGVSQSPSNKVTEKGKDVELRCDPISGHTALYWYRQSLGQGLEFLIYFQGNSAPDKSGLPSDRFSAERTGGSVSTLTIQRTQQEDSAVYLCASSLRDRGEETQYFGPGTRLLVL.

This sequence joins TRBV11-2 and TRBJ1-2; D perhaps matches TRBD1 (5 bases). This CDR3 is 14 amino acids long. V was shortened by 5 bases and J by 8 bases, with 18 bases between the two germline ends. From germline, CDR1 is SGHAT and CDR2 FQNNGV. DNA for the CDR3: TGTGCCAGCAGCCCCCGGGGCAGGGAGGACGGCTACACCTTC. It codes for CASSPRGREDGYTF.

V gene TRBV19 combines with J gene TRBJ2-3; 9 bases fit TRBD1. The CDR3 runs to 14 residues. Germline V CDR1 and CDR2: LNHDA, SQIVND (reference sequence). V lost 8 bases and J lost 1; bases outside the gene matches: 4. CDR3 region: CASEDRGGTDTQYF. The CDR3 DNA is TGTGCCAGTGAGGACAGGGGTGGCACAGATACGCAGTATTTT.

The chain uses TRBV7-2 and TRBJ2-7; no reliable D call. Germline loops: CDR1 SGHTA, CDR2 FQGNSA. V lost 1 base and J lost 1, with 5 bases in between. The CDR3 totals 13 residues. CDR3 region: CASSLVESYEQYF. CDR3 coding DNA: TGTGCCAGCAGCTTAGTCGAGTCCTACGAGCAGTACTTC.

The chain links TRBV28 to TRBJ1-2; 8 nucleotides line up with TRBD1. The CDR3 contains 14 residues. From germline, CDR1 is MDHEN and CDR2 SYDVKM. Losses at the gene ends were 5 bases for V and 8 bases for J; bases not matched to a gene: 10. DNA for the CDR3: TGTGCCAGCAGTGACCCGGGACAGGCGCGGGGCTACACCTTC. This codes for CASSDPGQARGYTF.

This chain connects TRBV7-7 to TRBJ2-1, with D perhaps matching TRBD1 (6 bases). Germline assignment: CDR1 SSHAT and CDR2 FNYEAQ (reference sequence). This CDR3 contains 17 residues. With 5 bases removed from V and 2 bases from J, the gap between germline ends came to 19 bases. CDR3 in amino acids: CASSPGPGTQAYNEQFF. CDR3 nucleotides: TGTGCCAGCAGCCCCGGTCCTGGGACACAAGCCTACAATGAGCAGTTCTTC.

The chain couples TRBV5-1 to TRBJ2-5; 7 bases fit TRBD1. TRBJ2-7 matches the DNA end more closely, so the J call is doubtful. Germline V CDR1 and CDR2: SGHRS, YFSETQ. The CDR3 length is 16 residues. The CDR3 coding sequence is TGCGCCAGCAGCTTGGGGCCAGACAGGGTTGCCTACGAGCAGTACTTC. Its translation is CASSLGPDRVAYEQYF.

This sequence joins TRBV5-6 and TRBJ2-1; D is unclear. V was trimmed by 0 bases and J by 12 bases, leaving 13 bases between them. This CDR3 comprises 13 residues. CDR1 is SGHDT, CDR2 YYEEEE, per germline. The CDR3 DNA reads TGTGCCAGCAGCTTGGTATTATTAACAAGGCAGTTCTTC. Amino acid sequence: CASSLVLLTRQFF. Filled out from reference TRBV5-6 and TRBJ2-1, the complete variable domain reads DAGVTQSPTHLIKTRGQQVTLRCSPKSGHDTVSWYQQALGQGPQFIFQYYEEEERQRGNFPDRFSGHQFPNYSSELNVNALLLGDSALYLCASSLVLLTRQFFGPGTRLTVL.

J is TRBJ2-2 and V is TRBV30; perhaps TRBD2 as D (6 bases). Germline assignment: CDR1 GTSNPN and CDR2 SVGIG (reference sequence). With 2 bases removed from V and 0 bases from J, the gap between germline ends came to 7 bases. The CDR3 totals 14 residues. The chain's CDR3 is CAWSTGANTGELFF. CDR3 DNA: TGTGCCTGGAGTACGGGGGCGAACACCGGGGAGCTGTTTTTT.

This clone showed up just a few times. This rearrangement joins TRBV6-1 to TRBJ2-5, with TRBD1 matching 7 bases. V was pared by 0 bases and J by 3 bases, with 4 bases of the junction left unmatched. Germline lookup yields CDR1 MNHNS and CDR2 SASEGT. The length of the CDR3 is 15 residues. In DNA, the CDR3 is TGTGCCAGCAGTGAAGCGCTCGGGACAGAAGAGACCCAGTACTTC. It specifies CASSEALGTEETQYF.

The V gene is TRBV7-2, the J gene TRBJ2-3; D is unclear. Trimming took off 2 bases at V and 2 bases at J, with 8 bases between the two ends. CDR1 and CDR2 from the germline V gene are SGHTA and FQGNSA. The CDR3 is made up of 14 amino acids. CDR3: CASSLSPNTDTQYF. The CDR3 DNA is TGTGCCAGCAGCTTAAGTCCTAACACAGATACGCAGTATTTT.

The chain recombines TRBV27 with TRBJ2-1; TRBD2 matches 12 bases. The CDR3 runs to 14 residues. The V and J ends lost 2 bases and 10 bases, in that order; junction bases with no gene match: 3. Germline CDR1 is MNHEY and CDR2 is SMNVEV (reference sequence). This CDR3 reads CASSLQLAGGEQFF. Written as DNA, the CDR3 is TGTGCCAGCAGTTTACAACTAGCGGGAGGCGAGCAGTTCTTC.

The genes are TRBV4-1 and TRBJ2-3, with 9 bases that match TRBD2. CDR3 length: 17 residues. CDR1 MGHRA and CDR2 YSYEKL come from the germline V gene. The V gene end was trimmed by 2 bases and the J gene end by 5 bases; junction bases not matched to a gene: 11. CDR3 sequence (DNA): TGCGCCAGCAGCCAATTGGGGGAAGCGGGAGGTGGAGATACGCAGTATTTT. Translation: CASSQLGEAGGGDTQYF.

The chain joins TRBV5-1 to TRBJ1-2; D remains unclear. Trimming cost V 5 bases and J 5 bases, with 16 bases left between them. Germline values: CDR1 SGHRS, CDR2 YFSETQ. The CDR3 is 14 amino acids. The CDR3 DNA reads TGCGCCAGCAGAACAGAGGCGCGGGTATATGGCTACACCTTC. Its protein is CASRTEARVYGYTF.

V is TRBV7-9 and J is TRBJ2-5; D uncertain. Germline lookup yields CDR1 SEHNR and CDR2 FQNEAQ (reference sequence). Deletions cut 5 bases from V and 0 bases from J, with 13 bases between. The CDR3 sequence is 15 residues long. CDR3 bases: TGTGCCAGCAGCGGGCTACGCCCGTACCAAGAGACCCAGTACTTC. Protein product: CASSGLRPYQETQYF.

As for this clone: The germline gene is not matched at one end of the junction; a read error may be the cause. In DNA form, the CDR3 reads TGTGCCAGTAGTACTTTAACAGGGTTGGCTAACGAAAAACTGTTTTTT. Translation: CASSTLTGLANEKLFF. J is TRBJ1-4 and V is TRBV19, with D possibly matching TRBD1 (6 bases). The CDR3 has 16 amino acids. CDR1 and CDR2 (germline): LNHDA, SQIVND (reference sequence).

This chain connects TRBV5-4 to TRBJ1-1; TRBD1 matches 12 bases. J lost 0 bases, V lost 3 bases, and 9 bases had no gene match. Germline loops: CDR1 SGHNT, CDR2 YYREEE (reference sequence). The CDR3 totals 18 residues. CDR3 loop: CASSSPGQGANLNTEAFF. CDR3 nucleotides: TGTGCCAGCAGCTCGCCGGGACAGGGGGCAAACTTGAACACTGAAGCTTTCTTT. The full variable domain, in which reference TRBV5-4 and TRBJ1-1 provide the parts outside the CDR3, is ETGVTQSPTHLIKTRGQQVTLRCSSQSGHNTVSWYQQALGQGPQFIFQYYREEENGRGNFPPRFSGLQFPNYSSELNVNALELDDSALYLCASSSPGQGANLNTEAFFGQGTRLTVV.